Listed below are T cell receptor beta chains from one sample, sequenced in a study of shared clonotypes between healthy human individuals. Only in-frame clones appear in the TCRdb table, and some are missing; sequencing was by immunoSEQ multiplex PCR. This sample has 2 million to 2.5 million clones, with under 95% found just once. Material: naive CD4+ T cells from PBMCs. The source is a young man in good health. Some clones in this sample may be carry-over from other donors' samples. Both conserved end residues are part of each CDR3. D genes are given only for firm matches. Part of the rows lack a size; the others show once, few, many or a class for expanded clones.

v_call	clone_size	j_call	d_call	cdr3_aa	cdr3_nt
TRBV19	.	TRBJ2-5	.	CASSIGTARETQYF	TGTGCCAGTAGTATAGGAACTGCCCGGGAGACCCAGTACTTC
TRBV10-1	.	TRBJ2-7	.	CASSESKAVSYEQYF	TGCGCCAGCAGTGAGTCGAAGGCGGTCTCCTACGAGCAGTACTTC
TRBV18	.	TRBJ1-1	TRBD1	CASSPVTGGGTEAFF	TGTGCCAGCTCACCAGTGACAGGGGGAGGCACTGAAGCTTTCTTT
TRBV28	.	TRBJ1-1	.	CASYSRGARNTEAFF	TGTGCCAGTTACAGCCGGGGGGCGAGAAACACTGAAGCTTTCTTT
TRBV19	.	TRBJ2-1	TRBD2	CASRETSGRLGEQFF	TGTGCCAGTAGGGAGACTAGCGGCAGACTTGGTGAGCAGTTCTTC
TRBV15	.	TRBJ2-3	.	CATSRAKAGVTDTQYF	TGTGCCACCAGCAGAGCCAAAGCGGGTGTCACAGATACGCAGTATTTT
TRBV6-4	.	TRBJ2-1	.	CASSDSMGRPAVF	TGTGCCAGCAGTGACTCGATGGGGCGACCCGCGGTCTTC
TRBV30	few	TRBJ1-1	.	CAWSGNRVAGTEAFF	TGTGCCTGGAGTGGAAACCGGGTTGCGGGCACTGAAGCTTTCTTT
TRBV5-1	.	TRBJ2-5	TRBD2	CASSLLSAGGQETQYF	TGCGCCAGCAGCTTGCTGTCAGCGGGAGGACAAGAGACCCAGTACTTC
TRBV11-3	once	TRBJ2-5	.	CASSLGGAALQETQYF	TGTGCCAGCAGCTTAGGCGGGGCGGCCCTCCAAGAGACCCAGTACTTC
TRBV6-6	.	TRBJ1-5	.	CASSYSNRVQPQHF	TGTGCCAGCAGTTACTCGAACAGGGTTCAGCCCCAGCATTTT
TRBV30	.	TRBJ1-3	.	CAWRSLVAGNTIYF	TGTGCCTGGAGGAGCCTGGTCGCCGGAAACACCATATATTTT
TRBV19	.	TRBJ2-1	.	CASSRGPGSSYNEQFF	TGTGCCAGTAGTCGAGGGCCGGGAAGCTCCTACAATGAGCAGTTCTTC
TRBV18	.	TRBJ2-1	TRBD2	CASSPGLREEQFF	TGTGCCAGCTCACCAGGGTTGCGGGAGGAGCAGTTCTTC
TRBV2	.	TRBJ2-7	.	CASSFPGVSNEQYF	TGTGCCAGCAGTTTCCCCGGGGTTTCTAACGAGCAGTACTTC
TRBV11-2	.	TRBJ2-1	TRBD2	CASSLEPAGVRDNEQFF	TGTGCCAGCAGCTTGGAACCAGCGGGAGTTAGGGACAATGAGCAGTTCTTC
TRBV5-4	.	TRBJ2-6	.	CASTPWGSSGANVLTF	TGTGCCAGCACTCCCTGGGGTAGCTCTGGGGCCAACGTCCTGACTTTC
TRBV4-1	.	TRBJ2-7	TRBD2	CASSQGPPGGGEQYF	TGCGCCAGCAGCCAAGGACCCCCTGGGGGGGGCGAGCAGTACTTC
TRBV6-5	.	TRBJ2-2	.	CASSYSRPGELFF	TGTGCCAGCAGTTACTCGAGGCCCGGGGAGCTGTTTTTT
TRBV9	once	TRBJ2-7	.	CASSVGRGRYEQYF	TGTGCCAGCAGCGTAGGCAGGGGCCGGTACGAGCAGTACTTC
TRBV5-1	.	TRBJ2-2	.	CASSLGDRSNTGELFF	TGCGCCAGCAGCTTGGGCGACCGATCGAACACCGGGGAGCTGTTTTTT
TRBV5-4	once	TRBJ2-2	.	CASSHAGGIPGGELFF	TGTGCCAGCAGCCATGCCGGGGGCATCCCCGGCGGGGAGCTGTTTTTT
TRBV10-3	.	TRBJ2-1	TRBD1	CAIVRGQGINEQFF	TGTGCCATCGTGAGGGGACAGGGGATCAATGAGCAGTTCTTC
TRBV2	once	TRBJ1-1	.	CASSLQGVNTEAFF	TGTGCCAGCAGTTTACAGGGAGTTAACACTGAAGCTTTCTTT
TRBV30	.	TRBJ1-6	.	CAWSPPVSYNSPLHF	TGTGCCTGGAGTCCACCGGTCTCCTATAATTCACCCCTCCACTTT
TRBV7-8	.	TRBJ1-5	.	CASSLEGDQPQHF	TGTGCCAGCAGCTTAGAAGGTGATCAGCCCCAGCATTTT
TRBV15	.	TRBJ2-5	.	CATSREARETQYF	TGTGCCACCAGCAGAGAGGCAAGAGAGACCCAGTACTTC
TRBV2	.	TRBJ1-1	.	CASQQYTEAFF	TGTGCCAGCCAACAGTACACTGAAGCTTTCTTT
TRBV19	once	TRBJ2-3	.	CASNDHRDTQYF	TGTGCCAGTAATGATCATAGGGATACGCAGTATTTT
TRBV14	.	TRBJ2-5	.	CASSPRSQETQYF	TGTGCCAGCAGCCCCCGGAGCCAAGAGACCCAGTACTTC
TRBV27	.	TRBJ1-1	.	CASSLSIGIPHTFF	TGTGCCAGCAGTTTATCTATAGGGATACCTCATACCTTCTTT
TRBV2	.	TRBJ2-5	.	CASSVERETQYF	TGTGCCAGCAGTGTTGAGCGGGAGACCCAGTACTTC
TRBV5-1	once	TRBJ2-1	TRBD1	CASSLSGQGPIGEQFF	TGCGCCAGCAGCTTATCCGGACAGGGTCCTATTGGCGAGCAGTTCTTC
TRBV7-8	.	TRBJ1-5	.	CASSLEGLSRNQPQHF	TGTGCCAGCAGCTTAGAGGGACTTTCGCGCAATCAGCCCCAGCATTTT
TRBV5-4	once	TRBJ2-1	.	CASRGADRGPNEQFF	TGTGCCAGCAGGGGGGCGGATCGGGGGCCCAATGAGCAGTTCTTC
TRBV14	.	TRBJ2-5	TRBD1	CASSQGGFRGRETQYF	TGTGCCAGCAGCCAAGGAGGGTTCAGGGGGAGAGAGACCCAGTACTTC
TRBV4-1	few	TRBJ1-5	TRBD1	CASSQDERTGGRPQHF	TGCGCCAGCAGCCAAGATGAGAGGACAGGGGGCCGGCCCCAGCATTTT
TRBV7-9	.	TRBJ2-5	.	CASSPTQFVQYF	TGTGCCAGCAGCCCGACTCAGTTTGTCCAGTACTTC
TRBV14	.	TRBJ2-3	.	CASSLNFHRDLDTQYF	TGTGCCAGCAGCCTCAATTTCCACCGGGACTTGGATACGCAGTATTTT
TRBV27	.	TRBJ2-6	.	CASSLIGRAGANVLTF	TGTGCCAGCAGTTTAATTGGGCGAGCTGGGGCCAACGTCCTGACTTTC
TRBV7-6	.	TRBJ2-5	.	CASSSDGFGGETQYF	TGTGCCAGCAGCTCGGACGGGTTTGGGGGAGAGACCCAGTACTTC
TRBV9	.	TRBJ1-3	.	CASSPRGDSSGNTIYF	TGTGCCAGCAGCCCTCGAGGCGACTCCTCTGGAAACACCATATATTTT
TRBV6-1	.	TRBJ2-7	TRBD1	CASSVQDRAEQYF	TGTGCCAGCAGTGTCCAAGACAGGGCCGAGCAGTACTTC
TRBV19	.	TRBJ1-5	.	CASTTPGRVNQPQHF	TGTGCCAGTACCACTCCCGGCAGGGTCAATCAGCCCCAGCATTTT
TRBV19	.	TRBJ1-4	TRBD1	CASSIIRTGGFEKLFF	TGTGCCAGTAGTATTATAAGGACAGGGGGTTTTGAAAAACTGTTTTTT
TRBV7-2	.	TRBJ2-6	TRBD1	CASSQTTGSSGANVLTF	TGTGCCAGCAGCCAAACGACAGGGAGCTCTGGGGCCAACGTCCTGACTTTC
TRBV19	.	TRBJ1-2	.	CASSMGARYGYTF	TGTGCCAGTAGCATGGGGGCGAGGTATGGCTACACCTTC